This T cell receptor (beta chain) was profiled in a study of CD8 T cells in ankylosing spondylitis. General study points: It was reported that disease-linked clones were significantly enriched in matched ankylosing spondylitis synovial fluid. Apparently characteristic of ankylosing spondylitis blood was a TCR beta motif (under ten highly homologous variants). Peripheral blood held disease-linked clones only at relatively low frequency, and these were CD8+. Reactive arthritis synovial fluid and blood were previously reported to contain some motif variants.

Of note for this clonotype: Its specificity is not known.

The V gene lost 5 bases and the J gene lost 2 bases, with 9 bases spanning the gap. Per germline, CDR1 LGHNA and CDR2 YNFKEQ. This CDR3 is built from 14 residues. The TCR beta libraries were generated through quantitative 5'-RACE incorporating molecular barcodes. TCRdb reprocessed the 5' RACE reads via MiXCR and lists one record per CDR3 protein. The profile covers under 550,000 distinct CDR3 sequences, with roughly 26% appearing a single time and under 0.9% taken by the ten largest. The chain couples TRBV4-2 to TRBJ2-2; maybe TRBD2 (6 bases). The clonotype comes from a male donor with ankylosing spondylitis. Sequenced material: blood, either unsorted or a sorted T cell fraction (not recorded which). In DNA, the CDR3 is TGTGCCAGCAGCTCGGGACTCAACACCGGGGAGCTGTTTTTT. Its translation: CASSSGLNTGELFF.